The present T cell receptor beta chain was sequenced within a study of T cells in Graves' hyperthyroidism and ophthalmopathy. Study results and caveats: Most clonotypes expanded in the thyroid (above 0.001) were also present in blood.

This CDR3 has 15 amino acids. With V trimmed by 5 bases and J by 3 bases, 10 bases remained unmatched. Looked up from germline, CDR1 is MDHEN and CDR2 is SYDVKM. This clonotype appeared many times. Its antigen is still unknown. The source material, RNA transcripts, was used to amplify TCR beta CDR3 regions. In the first-round RT-PCR of the TCR CDR3, the HTBI primer set was used. TCRdb re-analysed the multiplex PCR reads in MiXCR, keeping a single row per CDR3 protein. The repertoire consists of approximately 640,000 distinct CDR3 sequences, with 15% to 20% occurring once and the leading ten covering less than 4.5%.

The V gene is TRBV28, the J gene TRBJ2-7, with 7 bases identical to TRBD2. The sequenced material came from blood. The receptor comes from a woman aged 30 to 39 with Graves' hyperthyroidism. The CDR3 sequence: CASSPWAGVDYEQYF. CDR3 nucleotide sequence: TGTGCCAGCAGTCCATGGGCGGGAGTCGACTACGAGCAGTACTTC.